Following are 12 T cell receptor beta chains from one sample sequenced in a study of shared clonotypes between healthy human individuals. Repertoires were generated with immunoSEQ multiplex PCR, while TCRdb's copy carries only in-frame clones and drops some. This table has around 2,000,000 clones, more than 85% appearing once. CD45RO-negative cells were positively selected for CCR7, leaving out terminally differentiated effector memory CD45RA+ cells. Source material: naive CD8+ T cells from PBMCs. These receptor sequences come from a young man in good health. Some clones in this sample may be carry-over from other donors' samples.

This clone was counted a single time. The chain's CDR3 is CASSLRGHVYEQYF. The CDR3 DNA sequence: TGTGCCAGCAGTTTGAGGGGGCATGTTTACGAGCAGTACTTC. The rearrangement uses TRBV27 and TRBJ2-7, with 7 bases aligning to TRBD1. CDR1 and CDR2 (germline): MNHEY, SMNVEV (reference sequence). J gave up 4 bases and V 3 bases, and 6 bases lay outside the gene matches. The CDR3 extends over 14 amino acids.

V usage is TRBV4-1 and J usage is TRBJ2-1, with 7 bases that match TRBD1. CDR1 MGHRA and CDR2 YSYEKL come from the germline V gene. V lost 5 bases and J lost 7; bases outside the gene matches: 8. This CDR3 has 14 amino acids. Written as DNA, the CDR3 is TGCGCCAGCAGCTACAGGGGAGAGGGGAATGAGCAGTTCTTC. It codes for CASSYRGEGNEQFF.

The J gene is TRBJ2-2, the V gene TRBV29-1; the D gene is possibly TRBD2 (5 bases). Germline V lookup: CDR1 SQVTM, CDR2 ANQGSEA. The CDR3 is made up of 12 amino acids. Trimming removed 4 bases from V and 7 bases from J, with 10 bases in between. The CDR3 DNA sequence: TGCAGCGTTGTCGGGATGGTCGGGGAGCTGTTTTTT. Its translation: CSVVGMVGELFF.

The chain joins TRBV29-1 to TRBJ2-7; D is possibly TRBD2 (6 bases). The CDR3 runs to 13 residues. Germline V CDR1 and CDR2: SQVTM, ANQGSEA. The V end lost 5 bases, the J end lost 4 bases, and 15 bases lay between the germline ends. CDR3 sequence: CSVYGGALYEQYF. In DNA, the CDR3 is TGCAGCGTTTACGGGGGAGCCTTGTACGAGCAGTACTTC.

This clone was observed a single time. This rearrangement joins TRBV13 to TRBJ1-1, with D maybe TRBD1 (6 bases). The CDR3 is made up of 15 amino acids. V lost 1 base and J lost 2, with 11 bases in between. Germline values: CDR1 PRHDT, CDR2 FYEKMQ (reference sequence). CDR3 protein: CASSLAARGNTEAFF. CDR3 nucleotides: TGTGCCAGCAGCTTAGCCGCCAGGGGAAACACTGAAGCTTTCTTT.

V is TRBV13 and J is TRBJ2-3, with D tentatively TRBD1 or TRBD2 (5 bases each). Trimming cost V 7 bases and J 3 bases, with 17 bases left between them. Germline CDR1 is PRHDT and CDR2 is FYEKMQ (reference sequence). The CDR3 extends over 15 amino acids. CDR3 loop: CASITRAEGTDTQYF. The CDR3 coding sequence is TGTGCCAGCATCACCAGAGCAGAGGGGACAGATACGCAGTATTTT.

CDR3 bases: TGTGCCAGCAGCGTAGAATTCGAATTGGGGTACGATACGCAGTATTTT. Translation gives CASSVEFELGYDTQYF. The chain links TRBV9 to TRBJ2-3; unclear D gene. CDR3 length: 16 residues. Trimming stripped 0 bases from V and 6 bases from J, with 17 bases between. Looked up from germline, CDR1 is SGDLS and CDR2 is YYNGEE.

The chain couples TRBV4-1 to TRBJ1-1; tentatively, D is TRBD1 (5 bases). Trimming shortened V by 7 bases and J by 4 bases, and 16 bases separated the two germline ends. The CDR3 extends over 14 amino acids. Germline loops: CDR1 MGHRA, CDR2 YSYEKL. The CDR3 protein is CASKEGREGTEAFF. The CDR3 nucleotides are TGCGCCAGCAAGGAGGGGCGCGAAGGCACTGAAGCTTTCTTT.

As for this clone: This CDR3 is also generated by other DNA sequences in the sample. The gene calls are TRBV9 and TRBJ2-6, with no clear D. Trimming took off 2 bases at V and 0 bases at J, with 6 bases between the two ends. The germline V gene has CDR1 SGDLS and CDR2 YYNGEE. The CDR3 length is 15 residues. CDR3 sequence reads: CASSVGSSGANVLTF. The DNA of the CDR3 is TGTGCCAGCAGCGTGGGGTCCTCTGGGGCCAACGTCCTGACTTTC.

The CDR3 reads CASGTGGSDTQYF. CDR3 in DNA: TGTGCCAGCGGGACAGGGGGCTCAGATACGCAGTATTTT. V usage is TRBV27 and J usage is TRBJ2-3, with TRBD1 matching 12 bases. CDR1 is MNHEY, CDR2 SMNVEV, per germline (reference sequence). The CDR3 contains 13 residues. V shed 8 bases and J 4 bases; nucleotides not matched to a gene: 1.

The chain is built from TRBV27 and TRBJ1-1, with 7 positions matching TRBD1. Unmatched junction bases numbered 3, after V lost 4 bases and J lost 1 base. The CDR3 extends over 14 amino acids. Germline assignment: CDR1 MNHEY and CDR2 SMNVEV (reference sequence). CDR3 protein: CASSWGTENTEAFF. The CDR3 region has the DNA TGTGCCAGCAGTTGGGGGACAGAGAACACTGAAGCTTTCTTT.

The gene calls are TRBV28 and TRBJ2-7, with 8 bases that match TRBD2. The CDR3 covers 13 residues. Germline lookup yields CDR1 MDHEN and CDR2 SYDVKM. After removal of 7 bases from V and 6 bases from J, the junction contained 8 bases not matched to a gene. In nucleotides, the CDR3 is TGTGCCAGCATGGGACTAGAGGAGCTCGAGCAGTACTTC. Residues: CASMGLEELEQYF.